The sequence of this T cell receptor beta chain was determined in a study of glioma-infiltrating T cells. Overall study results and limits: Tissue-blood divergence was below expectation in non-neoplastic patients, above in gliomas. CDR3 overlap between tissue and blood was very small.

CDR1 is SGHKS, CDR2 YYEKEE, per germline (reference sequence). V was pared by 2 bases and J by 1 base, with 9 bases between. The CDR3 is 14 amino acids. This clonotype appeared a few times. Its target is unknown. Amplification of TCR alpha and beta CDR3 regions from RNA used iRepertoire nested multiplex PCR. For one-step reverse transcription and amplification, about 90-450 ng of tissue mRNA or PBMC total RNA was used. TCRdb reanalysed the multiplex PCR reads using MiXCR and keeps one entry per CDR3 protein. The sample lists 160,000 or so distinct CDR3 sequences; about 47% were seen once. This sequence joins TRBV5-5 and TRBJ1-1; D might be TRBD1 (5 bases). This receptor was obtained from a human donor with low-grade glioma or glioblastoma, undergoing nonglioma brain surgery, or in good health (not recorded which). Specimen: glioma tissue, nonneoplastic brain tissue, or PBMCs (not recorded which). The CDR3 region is CASSFSQANTEAFF. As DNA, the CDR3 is TGTGCCAGCAGCTTCTCACAGGCGAACACTGAAGCTTTCTTT.